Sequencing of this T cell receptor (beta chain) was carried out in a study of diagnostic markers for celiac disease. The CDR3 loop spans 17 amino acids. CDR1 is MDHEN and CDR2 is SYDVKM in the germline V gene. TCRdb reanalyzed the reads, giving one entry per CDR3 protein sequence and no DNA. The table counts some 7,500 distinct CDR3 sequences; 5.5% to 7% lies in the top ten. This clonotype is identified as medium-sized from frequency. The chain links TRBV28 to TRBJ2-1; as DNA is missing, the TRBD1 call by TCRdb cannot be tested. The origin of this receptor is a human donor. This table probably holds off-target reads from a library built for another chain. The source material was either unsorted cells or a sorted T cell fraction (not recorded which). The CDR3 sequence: CASSFPGGGQANNEQFF.